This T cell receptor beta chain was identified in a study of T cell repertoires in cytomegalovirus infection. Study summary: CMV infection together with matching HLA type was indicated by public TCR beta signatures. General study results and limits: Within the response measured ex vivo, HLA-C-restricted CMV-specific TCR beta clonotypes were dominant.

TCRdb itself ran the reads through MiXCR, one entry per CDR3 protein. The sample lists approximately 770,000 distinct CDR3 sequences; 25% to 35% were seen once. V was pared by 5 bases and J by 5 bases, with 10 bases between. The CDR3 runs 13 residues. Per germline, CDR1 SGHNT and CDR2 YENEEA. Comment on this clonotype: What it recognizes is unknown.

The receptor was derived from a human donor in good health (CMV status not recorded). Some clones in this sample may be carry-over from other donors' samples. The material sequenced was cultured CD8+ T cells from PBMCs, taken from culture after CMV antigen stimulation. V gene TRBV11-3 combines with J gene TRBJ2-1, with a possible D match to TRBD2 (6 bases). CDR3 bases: TGTGCCAGCAGCGGGGACTCAGACAATGAGCAGTTCTTC. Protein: CASSGDSDNEQFF.